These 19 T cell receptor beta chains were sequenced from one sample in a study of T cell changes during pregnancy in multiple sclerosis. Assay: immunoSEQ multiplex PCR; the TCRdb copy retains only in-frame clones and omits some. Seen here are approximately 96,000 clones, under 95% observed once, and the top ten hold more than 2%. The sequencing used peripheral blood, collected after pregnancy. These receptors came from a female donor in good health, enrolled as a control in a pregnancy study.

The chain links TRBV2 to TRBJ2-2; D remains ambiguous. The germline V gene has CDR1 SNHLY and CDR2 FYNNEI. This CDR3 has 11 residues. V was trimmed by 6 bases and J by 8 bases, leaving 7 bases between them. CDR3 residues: CASRNQGELFF. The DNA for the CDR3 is TGTGCCAGCAGAAATCAGGGGGAGCTGTTTTTT.

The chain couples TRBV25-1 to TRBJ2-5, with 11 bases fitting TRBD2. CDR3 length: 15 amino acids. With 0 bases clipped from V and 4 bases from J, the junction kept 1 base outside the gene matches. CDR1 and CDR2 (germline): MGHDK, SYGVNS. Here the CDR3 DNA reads TGTGCCAGCAGTGAATATGGACTAGCGGGAGAGACCCAGTACTTC. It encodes CASSEYGLAGETQYF.

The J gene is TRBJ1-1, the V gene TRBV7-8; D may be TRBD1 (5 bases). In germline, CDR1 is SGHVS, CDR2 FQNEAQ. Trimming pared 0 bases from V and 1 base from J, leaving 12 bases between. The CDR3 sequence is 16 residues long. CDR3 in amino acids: CASSLARPGENTEAFF. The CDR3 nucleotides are TGTGCCAGCAGCTTAGCTCGACCGGGGGAGAACACTGAAGCTTTCTTT.

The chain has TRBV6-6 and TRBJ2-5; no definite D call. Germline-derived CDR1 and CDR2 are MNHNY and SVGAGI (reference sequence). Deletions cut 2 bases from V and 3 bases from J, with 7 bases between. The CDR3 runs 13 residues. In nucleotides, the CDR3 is TGTGCCAGCAGTTACCTGGGCGAAGAGACCCAGTACTTC. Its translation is CASSYLGEETQYF.

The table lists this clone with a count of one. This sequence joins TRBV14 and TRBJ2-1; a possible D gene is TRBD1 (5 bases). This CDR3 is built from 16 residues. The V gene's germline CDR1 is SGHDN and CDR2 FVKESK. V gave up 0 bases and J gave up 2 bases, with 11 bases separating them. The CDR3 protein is CASSQEGPAAYNEQFF. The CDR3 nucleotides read TGTGCCAGCAGCCAAGAGGGGCCGGCCGCCTACAATGAGCAGTTCTTC. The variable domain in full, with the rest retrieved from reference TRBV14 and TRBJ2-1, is EAGVTQFPSHSVIEKGQTVTLRCDPISGHDNLYWYRRVMGKEIKFLLHFVKESKQDESGMPNNRFLAERTGGTYSTLKVQPAELEDSGVYFCASSQEGPAAYNEQFFGPGTRLTVL.

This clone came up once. CDR3 loop: CASSAQSYGYTF. DNA of the CDR3: TGTGCCAGTAGTGCACAGAGCTATGGCTACACCTTC. The chain links TRBV19 to TRBJ1-2, with D hard to call. Germline lookup yields CDR1 LNHDA and CDR2 SQIVND (reference sequence). The CDR3 sequence is 12 residues long. V gave up 5 bases and J gave up 4 bases, with 8 bases separating them.

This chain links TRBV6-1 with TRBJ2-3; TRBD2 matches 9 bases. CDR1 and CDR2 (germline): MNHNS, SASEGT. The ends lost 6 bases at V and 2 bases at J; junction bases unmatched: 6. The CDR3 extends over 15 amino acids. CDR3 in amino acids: CASSRLAGTTDTQYF. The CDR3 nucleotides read TGTGCCAGCAGCCGCCTAGCGGGGACCACAGATACGCAGTATTTT.

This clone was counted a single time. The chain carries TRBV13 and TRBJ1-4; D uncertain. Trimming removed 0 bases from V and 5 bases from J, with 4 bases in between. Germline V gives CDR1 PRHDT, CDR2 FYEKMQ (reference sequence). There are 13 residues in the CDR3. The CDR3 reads CASSLGSNEKLFF. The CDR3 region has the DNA TGTGCCAGCAGCTTAGGCTCGAATGAAAAACTGTTTTTT.

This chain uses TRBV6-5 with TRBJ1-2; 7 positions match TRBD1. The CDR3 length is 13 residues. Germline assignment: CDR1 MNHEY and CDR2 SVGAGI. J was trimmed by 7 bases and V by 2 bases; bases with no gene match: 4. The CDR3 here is CASSYPDRVGYTF. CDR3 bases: TGTGCCAGCAGTTACCCAGACAGGGTTGGCTACACCTTC.

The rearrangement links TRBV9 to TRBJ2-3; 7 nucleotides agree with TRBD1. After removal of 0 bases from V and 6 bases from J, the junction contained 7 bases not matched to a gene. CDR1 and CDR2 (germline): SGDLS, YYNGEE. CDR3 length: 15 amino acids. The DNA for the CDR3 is TGTGCCAGCAGCGTAGCAGTCCAGGGGGTTGATACGCAGTATTTT. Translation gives CASSVAVQGVDTQYF. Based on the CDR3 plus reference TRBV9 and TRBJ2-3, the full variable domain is DSGVTQTPKHLITATGQRVTLRCSPRSGDLSVYWYQQSLDQGLQFLIQYYNGEERAKGNILERFSAQQFPDLHSELNLSSLELGDSALYFCASSVAVQGVDTQYFGPGTRLTVL.

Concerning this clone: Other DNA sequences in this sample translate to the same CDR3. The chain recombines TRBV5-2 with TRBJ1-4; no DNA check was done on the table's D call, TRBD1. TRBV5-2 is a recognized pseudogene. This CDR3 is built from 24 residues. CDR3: CASNLTQSAGSAHSGGQGREKLFF. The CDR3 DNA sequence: TGTGCCAGCAACCTCACCCAATCGGCTGGGTCTGCACACAGCGGGGGACAGGGTAGGGAAAAACTGTTTTTT.

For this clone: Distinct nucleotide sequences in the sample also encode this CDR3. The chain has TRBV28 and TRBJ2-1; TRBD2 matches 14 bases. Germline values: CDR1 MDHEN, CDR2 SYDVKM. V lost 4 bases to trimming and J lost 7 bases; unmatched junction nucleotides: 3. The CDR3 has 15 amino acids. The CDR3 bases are TGTGCCAGCAGTTCCGGGACTAGCGGGAGTAATGAGCAGTTCTTC. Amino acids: CASSSGTSGSNEQFF.

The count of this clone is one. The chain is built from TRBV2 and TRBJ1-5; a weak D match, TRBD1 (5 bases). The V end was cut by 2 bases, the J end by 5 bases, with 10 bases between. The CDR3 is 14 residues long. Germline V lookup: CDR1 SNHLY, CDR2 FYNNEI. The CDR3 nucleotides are TGTGCCAGCAGTGAATCCAAGGGGTATCAGCCCCAGCATTTT. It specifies CASSESKGYQPQHF.

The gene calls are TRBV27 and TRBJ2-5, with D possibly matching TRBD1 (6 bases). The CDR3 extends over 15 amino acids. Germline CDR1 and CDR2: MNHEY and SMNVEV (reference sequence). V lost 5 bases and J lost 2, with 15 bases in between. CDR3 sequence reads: CASSPLRGPQETQYF. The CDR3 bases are TGTGCCAGCAGTCCCCTCAGGGGCCCGCAAGAGACCCAGTACTTC.

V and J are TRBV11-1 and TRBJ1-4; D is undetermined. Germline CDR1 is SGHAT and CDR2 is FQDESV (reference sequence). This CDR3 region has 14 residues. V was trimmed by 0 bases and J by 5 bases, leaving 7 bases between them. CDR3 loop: CASSLAPYNEKLFF. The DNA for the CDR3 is TGTGCCAGCAGCTTAGCGCCCTACAATGAAAAACTGTTTTTT.

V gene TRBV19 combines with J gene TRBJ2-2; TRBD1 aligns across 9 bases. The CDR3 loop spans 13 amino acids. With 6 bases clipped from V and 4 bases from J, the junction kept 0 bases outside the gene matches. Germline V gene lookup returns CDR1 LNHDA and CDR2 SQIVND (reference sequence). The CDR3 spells CASRDRGTGELFF. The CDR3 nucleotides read TGTGCCAGTAGGGACAGGGGCACCGGGGAGCTGTTTTTT.

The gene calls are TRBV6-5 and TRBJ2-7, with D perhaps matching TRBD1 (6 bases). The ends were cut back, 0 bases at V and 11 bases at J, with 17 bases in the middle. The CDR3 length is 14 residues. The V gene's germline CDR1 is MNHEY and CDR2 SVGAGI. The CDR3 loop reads CASSYSTQGPREYF. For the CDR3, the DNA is TGTGCCAGCAGTTACTCGACTCAGGGGCCCCGGGAGTACTTC.

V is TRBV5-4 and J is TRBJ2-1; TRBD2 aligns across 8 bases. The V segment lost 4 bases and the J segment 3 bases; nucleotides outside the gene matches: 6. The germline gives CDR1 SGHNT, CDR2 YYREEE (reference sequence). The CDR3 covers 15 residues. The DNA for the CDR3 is TGTGCCAGCAGCCTTACGGGGGGGGGCTACAATGAGCAGTTCTTC. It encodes CASSLTGGGYNEQFF.

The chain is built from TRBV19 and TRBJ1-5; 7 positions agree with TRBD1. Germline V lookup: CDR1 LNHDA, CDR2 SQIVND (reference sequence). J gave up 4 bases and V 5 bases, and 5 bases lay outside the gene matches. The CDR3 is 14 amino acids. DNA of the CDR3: TGTGCCAGTAGTCCGGGACAGAAAAATCAGCCCCAGCATTTT. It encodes CASSPGQKNQPQHF. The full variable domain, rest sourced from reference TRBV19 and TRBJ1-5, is DGGITQSPKYLFRKEGQNVTLSCEQNLNHDAMYWYRQDPGQGLRLIYYSQIVNDFQKGDIAEGYSVSREKKESFPLTVTSAQKNPTAFYLCASSPGQKNQPQHFGDGTRLSIL.